This T cell receptor beta chain was sequenced in a study of identical twins. This CDR3 is built from 16 residues. The V end lost 0 bases, the J end lost 0 bases, and 9 bases lay between the germline ends. Germline CDR1 reads MNHEY; CDR2 reads SVGAGI. TCRdb called the 5' RACE reads again in MiXCR, with one record for every CDR3 protein. The sample contains about 520,000 distinct CDR3 sequences, under 25% of which appear only once. General study results and limits: Cross-sectional statistical analysis was relied on for the conclusions, without the same donors being followed. Less excess twin sharing appeared in beta out-of-frame sequences. While abundant cord blood beta clonotypes carried fewer insertions, memory repertoires showed no such pattern.

Only a few counts were recorded for this clonotype. The antigen remains undetermined. This sample was shared with a second study, whose subject was T cells expressing NK-cell markers. That source adds: Expanded NKG2C+ T cell clones had unclear HCMV specificity.

The specimen was CD4+ T cells sorted from blood. This clonotype was obtained from a woman under 30 in good health. The V gene is TRBV6-5, the J gene TRBJ1-3; D uncertain. In DNA form, the CDR3 reads TGTGCCAGCAGTTACTCCGTCTCTCGCTCTGGAAACACCATATATTTT. It is translated as CASSYSVSRSGNTIYF.